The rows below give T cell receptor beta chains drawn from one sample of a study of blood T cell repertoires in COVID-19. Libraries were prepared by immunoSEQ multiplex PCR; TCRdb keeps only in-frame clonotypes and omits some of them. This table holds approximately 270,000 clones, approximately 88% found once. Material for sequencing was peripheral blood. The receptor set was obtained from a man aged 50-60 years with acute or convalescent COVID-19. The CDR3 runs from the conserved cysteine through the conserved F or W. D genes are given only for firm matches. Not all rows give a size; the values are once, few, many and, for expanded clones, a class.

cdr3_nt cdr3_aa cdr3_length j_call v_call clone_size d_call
TGCGCCAGCAGCACCCGACTAGCGGGGGGTCTCAATGAGCAGTTCTTC CASSTRLAGGLNEQFF 16 TRBJ2-1 TRBV5-1 . TRBD2
TGTGCCAGCAGCCGGACAGCCCACATGAACACTGAAGCTTTCTTT CASSRTAHMNTEAFF 15 TRBJ1-1 TRBV27 . .
TGTGCCAGCAGCTTGGGACAGGGTAATCAGCCCCAGCATTTT CASSLGQGNQPQHF 14 TRBJ1-5 TRBV13 . TRBD1
TGCGCCAGCAAGACTAGCGGGGGGGCCGGCACAGATACGCAGTATTTT CASKTSGGAGTDTQYF 16 TRBJ2-3 TRBV5-1 once TRBD2
TGTGCCTGGACCCAGGGCCCCTACGAGCAGTACTTC CAWTQGPYEQYF 12 TRBJ2-7 TRBV30 . .
TGTGCCAGCAGTCCCCGAGGAACAGGGGGGAATGAGCAGTTCTTC CASSPRGTGGNEQFF 15 TRBJ2-1 TRBV27 . TRBD1
TGTGCCAGCAGTCGTACCGGGACAAATCAAGAGACCCAGTACTTC CASSRTGTNQETQYF 15 TRBJ2-5 TRBV6-5 . .
TGTGCCATCAGGAGACAGGGGGCCGGCACTGAAGCTTTCTTT CAIRRQGAGTEAFF 14 TRBJ1-1 TRBV10-3 once TRBD1
TGTGCCAGCAGTCATCTAGGGGATGAGCAGTTCTTC CASSHLGDEQFF 12 TRBJ2-1 TRBV3-1/TRBV3-2 . .
TGTGCCGACCAACAGGCACATAATTCACCCCTCCACTTT CADQQAHNSPLHF 13 TRBJ1-6 TRBV2 . .
TGTGCCAGCAGCCTCGGACAGGGGTATGGCTACACCTTC CASSLGQGYGYTF 13 TRBJ1-2 TRBV3-1/TRBV3-2 . TRBD1
TGCGCCAGCAGTGAACCAGGGTATGGCTACACCTTC CASSEPGYGYTF 12 TRBJ1-2 TRBV10-2 . .
TGTGCCAGCAGCGGCGGAGAGTATGGCTACACCTTC CASSGGEYGYTF 12 TRBJ1-2 TRBV5-6 . .
TGTGCCAGCAGTGAAGAAGATCCGGGGTCTAGCATACCCTACGAGCAGTACTTC CASSEEDPGSSIPYEQYF 18 TRBJ2-7 TRBV6-1 . .
TGTGCCTGGAGTCCCCCCGGGACAGGCATAAATCAGCCCCAGCATTTT CAWSPPGTGINQPQHF 16 TRBJ1-5 TRBV30 . TRBD1
TGTGCCAGCTCACCAGGGACAGACAAGAACTATGGCTACACCTTC CASSPGTDKNYGYTF 15 TRBJ1-2 TRBV18 . TRBD1
TGTGCCAGCAGCTTGAGCGCATTGCGCGGGGGAAACACCATATATTTT CASSLSALRGGNTIYF 16 TRBJ1-3 TRBV7-9 . .
TGTGCCAGTATGTGGACAGCGAACACCGGGGAGCTGTTTTTT CASMWTANTGELFF 14 TRBJ2-2 TRBV19 . .
TGTGCCAGCGGGCCGGCCAGCGGGGGAACTGCAGATACGCAGTATTTT CASGPASGGTADTQYF 16 TRBJ2-3 TRBV4-2 . TRBD2
TGTGCCAGCAGTCGGGAGGGGGGCTTGGGCACTGAAGCTTTCTTT CASSREGGLGTEAFF 15 TRBJ1-1 TRBV6-5 . .
TGTGCCAGCAGCATATTACGTCCGGCCGGGGAGCTGTTTTTT CASSILRPAGELFF 14 TRBJ2-2 TRBV5-4 . .
TGTGCCAGCAGCCCGGGGGTTGGCGGACGGGAAAAACTGTTTTTT CASSPGVGGREKLFF 15 TRBJ1-4 TRBV7-9 once .
TGTGCCAGCAGCCTAGAGGCGACTAATGAAAAACTGTTTTTT CASSLEATNEKLFF 14 TRBJ1-4 TRBV28 . .
TGTGCCAGCAGCGTAGGACTAGCGGGGGCCAATGAGCAGTTCTTC CASSVGLAGANEQFF 15 TRBJ2-1 TRBV9 . TRBD2
TGTGCCAGCAGCTTAAGATGGGGAGGGAGAAATTCACCCCTCCACTTT CASSLRWGGRNSPLHF 16 TRBJ1-6 TRBV7-2 few .
TGTGCCACCAGTGACCCCCTGGGACTAGGGAATGAGCAGTTCTTC CATSDPLGLGNEQFF 15 TRBJ2-1 TRBV24-1 . TRBD2
TGTGCTAGTGGGCCCGGACAGGGGGGGTTGAACACTGAAGCTTTCTTT CASGPGQGGLNTEAFF 16 TRBJ1-1 TRBV12-5 once TRBD1
TGTGCCAGCAGTTACTCGATTGGAGCCGGGAGGACTGAAGCTTTCTTT CASSYSIGAGRTEAFF 16 TRBJ1-1 TRBV6-5 . .
TGTGCCAGCGGGTTCACACAGAACAATCAGCCCCAGCATTTT CASGFTQNNQPQHF 14 TRBJ1-5 TRBV6-5 . .